This TCR beta chain was obtained from a study of T cell responses to AZD1222 COVID-19 vaccine. General study points: CD4 TCRs linked to vaccination spanned spike, dominating at 160-218 and 743-854. A rise in Spike-specific TCR breadth and depth followed two AZD1222 doses. Nearly half of spike-specific TCRs reportedly target variant regions that are unmutated in the B.1.351 and B.1.1.7 variants. Only six individuals given AZD1222 were seropositive at baseline.

With respect to this clone: The antigen remains unidentified.

Assay: immunoSEQ multiplex PCR; the TCRdb copy retains only in-frame clones and omits some. The table shows 140,000 to 150,000 clones, with about 89% occurring only once. The CDR3 contains 15 residues. The V end was cut by 2 bases, the J end by 3 bases, with 12 bases between. Germline V CDR1 and CDR2: SGDLS, YYNGEE. The clonotype comes from an adult in good health. The rearrangement uses TRBV9 and TRBJ2-1, with a tentative D call TRBD2 (5 bases). Sequencing was performed on peripheral blood, taken on day 0 of MenACWY control vaccination. The CDR3 spells CASSVDGGLYNEQFF. The CDR3 DNA reads TGTGCCAGCAGCGTCGACGGAGGCCTCTACAATGAGCAGTTCTTC.